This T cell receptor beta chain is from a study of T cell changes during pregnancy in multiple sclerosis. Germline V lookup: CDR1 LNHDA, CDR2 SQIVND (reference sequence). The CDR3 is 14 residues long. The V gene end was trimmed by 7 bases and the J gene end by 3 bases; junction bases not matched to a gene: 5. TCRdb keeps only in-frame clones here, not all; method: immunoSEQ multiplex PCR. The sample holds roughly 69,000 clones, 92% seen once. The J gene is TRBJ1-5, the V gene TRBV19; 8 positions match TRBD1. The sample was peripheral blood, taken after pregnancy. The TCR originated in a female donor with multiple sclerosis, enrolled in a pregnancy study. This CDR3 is CASNRDRINQPQHF. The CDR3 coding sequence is TGTGCCAGTAACCGGGACAGGATCAATCAGCCCCAGCATTTT.